One sample yielded the 22 T cell receptor beta chains listed below, sequenced in a study of cytomegalovirus exposure and HLA in healthy donors. The PCR was carried out with 60 Vbeta primers and 13 Jbeta primers. Using immunoSEQ multiplex PCR, the repertoire was profiled, and TCRdb retains in-frame clones only, with some absent. The sample lists roughly 150,000 clones; approximately 80% were seen once. The sample taken for sequencing was PBMCs. These receptors were collected from a woman in her thirties or forties in good health and CMV-seronegative.

J is TRBJ2-5 and V is TRBV29-1, with unresolved D. Germline CDR1 SQVTM, CDR2 ANQGSEA. The CDR3 spans 13 residues. V was trimmed by 4 bases and J by 1 base, leaving 10 bases between them. The CDR3 protein is CSVAGLRQETQYF. CDR3 nucleotide sequence: TGCAGCGTTGCAGGTCTCCGCCAAGAGACCCAGTACTTC.

J is TRBJ2-5 and V is TRBV27; perhaps TRBD1 as D (5 bases). CDR1 is MNHEY and CDR2 is SMNVEV in the germline V gene (reference sequence). This CDR3 comprises 14 residues. The V and J ends lost 2 bases and 0 bases respectively, with 7 bases between them. CDR3 coding DNA: TGTGCCAGCAGTTTAATAGGGGACCAAGAGACCCAGTACTTC. It specifies CASSLIGDQETQYF.

The gene calls are TRBV7-3 and TRBJ2-2; TRBD2 is a possible D gene (7 bases). The CDR3 is made up of 14 amino acids. The germline CDR1 and CDR2 sequences are SGHTA and FQGTGA. Trimming cost V 1 base and J 6 bases, with 9 bases left between them. CDR3 residues: CASSLKGGAGELFF. In DNA form, the CDR3 reads TGTGCCAGCAGCTTAAAAGGGGGGGCCGGGGAGCTGTTTTTT.

This clone occurred a few times. The V and J genes are TRBV5-8 and TRBJ1-4; 10 bases align to TRBD1. The J segment lost 7 bases and the V segment lost 4 bases, leaving 7 bases of the junction unmatched. Per germline, CDR1 SGHTS and CDR2 YDEGEE. This CDR3 spans 15 amino acids. The CDR3 loop is CASSPGTGVGEKLFF. The CDR3 nucleotides read TGTGCCAGCAGCCCGGGGACAGGGGTCGGTGAAAAACTGTTTTTT.

The chain employs TRBV25-1 and TRBJ1-2; D uncertain. The V and J ends lost 4 bases and 4 bases respectively, with 10 bases between them. The CDR3 sequence is 13 residues long. Germline lookup yields CDR1 MGHDK and CDR2 SYGVNS. This CDR3 is CASSAATTYGYTF. CDR3 DNA sequence: TGTGCCAGCAGTGCGGCGACAACCTATGGCTACACCTTC.

The chain uses TRBV29-1 and TRBJ2-3; D uncertain. The CDR3 consists of 12 residues. CDR1 SQVTM and CDR2 ANQGSEA come from the germline V gene. Trimming took 1 base from V and 11 from J, leaving 13 bases between them. The CDR3 region is CSVEVSIELQYF. The CDR3 nucleotides are TGCAGCGTTGAAGTATCGATCGAACTGCAGTATTTT.

This clone was detected once. The gene calls are TRBV7-3 and TRBJ2-2; D call uncertain. Germline CDR1 is SGHTA and CDR2 is FQGTGA. There are 13 residues in the CDR3. The V end lost 3 bases, the J end lost 0 bases, and 2 bases lay between the germline ends. CDR3 in DNA: TGTGCCAGCAGCTTCGCGAACACCGGGGAGCTGTTTTTT. It codes for CASSFANTGELFF.

The chain links TRBV28 to TRBJ2-1; 9 nucleotides align to TRBD2. Germline V gene data show CDR1 as MDHEN and CDR2 as SYDVKM. V lost 0 bases to trimming and J lost 7 bases; unmatched junction nucleotides: 4. There are 15 residues in the CDR3. The CDR3 protein is CASSLWASGENEQFF. The CDR3 coding sequence is TGTGCCAGCAGTTTATGGGCTAGCGGGGAAAATGAGCAGTTCTTC.

V gene TRBV5-6 combines with J gene TRBJ2-7, with D uncertain. The ends were cut back, 3 bases at V and 1 base at J, with 5 bases in the middle. The germline CDR1 and CDR2 sequences are SGHDT and YYEEEE. The CDR3 loop spans 12 amino acids. CDR3 loop: CASSSYSYEQYF. CDR3 sequence (DNA): TGTGCCAGCAGCTCTTATTCCTACGAGCAGTACTTC.

The chain has TRBV13 and TRBJ1-2; 7 bases align to TRBD1. J was trimmed by 0 bases and V by 8 bases; bases with no gene match: 12. This CDR3 spans 16 amino acids. From germline, CDR1 is PRHDT and CDR2 FYEKMQ (reference sequence). Here the CDR3 reads CASVTRGAGPNYGYTF. For the CDR3, the DNA is TGTGCCAGCGTGACCAGGGGGGCAGGACCTAACTATGGCTACACCTTC.

The V call is TRBV5-3, the J call TRBJ2-5; TRBD1 agrees at 12 bases. TRBV5-3 is flagged as an ORF with uncertain function. The CDR3 length is 15 residues. Losses at the gene ends were 2 bases for V and 5 bases for J; bases not matched to a gene: 4. The CDR3 spells CARSFWDRGRETQYF. The CDR3 DNA sequence: TGTGCCAGAAGCTTCTGGGACAGGGGGCGTGAGACCCAGTACTTC.

This chain links TRBV18 with TRBJ2-5, with D perhaps matching TRBD1 (6 bases). The CDR3 covers 13 residues. Germline-derived CDR1 and CDR2 are KGHSH and LQKENI. The V end lost 3 bases, the J end lost 4 bases, and 9 bases lay between the germline ends. The CDR3 is CASSPDSRETQYF. The CDR3 DNA sequence: TGTGCCAGCTCACCGGACAGCCGAGAGACCCAGTACTTC.

V gene TRBV5-4 combines with J gene TRBJ2-2; TRBD2 might be the D (5 bases). The CDR3 totals 14 residues. Germline CDR1 is SGHNT and CDR2 is YYREEE (reference sequence). V lost 9 bases and J lost 6, with 18 bases in between. In DNA form, the CDR3 reads TGTGCCACCCGATTAGAGGGTCCCCCCGGGGAGCTGTTTTTT. The encoded protein is CATRLEGPPGELFF. Full variable domain (remainder filled in from reference TRBV5-4 and TRBJ2-2): ETGVTQSPTHLIKTRGQQVTLRCSSQSGHNTVSWYQQALGQGPQFIFQYYREEENGRGNFPPRFSGLQFPNYSSELNVNALELDDSALYLCATRLEGPPGELFFGEGSRLTVL.

The V and J genes are TRBV25-1 and TRBJ2-7; TRBD1 matches 7 bases. The CDR3 has 14 amino acids. J lost 3 bases, V lost 5 bases, and 7 bases had no gene match. Looked up from germline, CDR1 is MGHDK and CDR2 is SYGVNS. The CDR3 protein is CASSLPGQRYEQYF. CDR3 nucleotide sequence: TGTGCCAGCAGTCTCCCGGGACAGCGCTACGAGCAGTACTTC.

This clone was recorded only once. V is TRBV7-2 and J is TRBJ2-5, with D maybe TRBD2 (6 bases). From germline, CDR1 is SGHTA and CDR2 FQGNSA. The CDR3 runs to 16 residues. Trimming took off 1 base at V and 5 bases at J, with 17 bases between the two ends. The CDR3: CASSLGGRGSQETQYF. CDR3 sequence (DNA): TGTGCCAGCAGCTTAGGGGGACGGGGGAGCCAGGAGACCCAGTACTTC.

The CDR3 reads CASSLRQNKNTEAFF. The CDR3 region has the DNA TGTGCCAGTAGTCTCCGCCAAAACAAGAACACTGAAGCTTTCTTT. The chain uses TRBV19 and TRBJ1-1; D gene uncertain. CDR3 size: 15 residues. Trimming left V 5 bases short and J 1 base short, with 14 bases between. Germline V lookup: CDR1 LNHDA, CDR2 SQIVND (reference sequence).

The chain has TRBV5-1 and TRBJ1-1, with TRBD1 matching over 8 bases. After removal of 0 bases from V and 0 bases from J, the junction contained 7 bases not matched to a gene. Per germline, CDR1 SGHRS and CDR2 YFSETQ. This CDR3 has 17 amino acids. The CDR3 reads CASSLGDRGYMNTEAFF. The CDR3 coding sequence is TGCGCCAGCAGCTTGGGCGACAGGGGCTACATGAACACTGAAGCTTTCTTT.

This sequence joins TRBV7-8 and TRBJ1-6, with D possibly matching TRBD1 (5 bases). The CDR3 totals 14 residues. Germline V gives CDR1 SGHVS, CDR2 FQNEAQ. V lost 6 bases, J lost 0 bases, and 6 bases lay in between. This CDR3 reads CASSDSSYNSPLHF. The CDR3 bases are TGTGCCAGCAGTGACAGCTCCTATAATTCACCCCTCCACTTT.

The chain links TRBV4-3 to TRBJ1-2; 7 nucleotides agree with TRBD1. V was clipped by 0 bases and J by 4 bases; unmatched bases: 5. The CDR3 is 15 residues long. Per germline, CDR1 LGHNA and CDR2 YSLEER. The CDR3 DNA is TGCGCCAGCAGCCAAGATCAGGGACAGTCCTATGGCTACACCTTC. Translated: CASSQDQGQSYGYTF.

The J gene is TRBJ2-5, the V gene TRBV5-6; TRBD2 might be the D (5 bases). Germline V lookup: CDR1 SGHDT, CDR2 YYEEEE. The CDR3 is 12 residues long. The ends were cut back, 3 bases at V and 7 bases at J, with 10 bases in the middle. The CDR3 loop is CASSSPRGTQYF. The CDR3 DNA reads as TGTGCCAGCAGCTCGCCCCGGGGGACCCAGTACTTC.

The chain joins TRBV4-1 to TRBJ2-7; 7 bases are shared with TRBD2. The CDR3 sequence is 16 residues long. V lost 1 base and J lost 5; bases outside the gene matches: 11. Germline CDR1 is MGHRA and CDR2 is YSYEKL. The CDR3 sequence: CASSQGIAGEGDEQYF. In DNA, the CDR3 is TGCGCCAGCAGCCAAGGTATTGCGGGAGAGGGAGACGAGCAGTACTTC.

The rearrangement links TRBV19 to TRBJ2-4; D might be TRBD2 (6 bases). The CDR3 has 15 amino acids. CDR1 is LNHDA and CDR2 is SQIVND in the germline V gene (reference sequence). V lost 5 bases and J lost 7, with 18 bases in between. The CDR3, as DNA: TGTGCCAGTAGTTTCGCCGGGACTCCGGGTAACATTCAGTACTTC. Translated: CASSFAGTPGNIQYF. The full variable domain, rest sourced from reference TRBV19 and TRBJ2-4, is DGGITQSPKYLFRKEGQNVTLSCEQNLNHDAMYWYRQDPGQGLRLIYYSQIVNDFQKGDIAEGYSVSREKKESFPLTVTSAQKNPTAFYLCASSFAGTPGNIQYFGAGTRLSVL.